This T cell receptor beta chain comes out of a study of shared clonotypes between healthy human individuals. The assay used deep level. For every subset, genomic DNA was evenly distributed across several immunoSEQ plates. Measured with immunoSEQ multiplex PCR; TCRdb has only the in-frame clones, and not every one. The data contain roughly 2.5 million clones, just over 90% of them singletons. The CDR3 runs to 15 residues. The germline V gene has CDR1 WNHNN and CDR2 SYGVQD (reference sequence). V gave up 3 bases and J gave up 1 base, with 11 bases separating them. As to this clone: Its antigen is unidentified.

Whole-study results and caveats: Clonotypes shared by all four donors outscored non-shared clonotypes in generation probability.

The V and J genes are TRBV10-1 and TRBJ2-3, with D maybe TRBD2 (6 bases). The source of this sequence is a man aged 18 to 29 in good health. The material sequenced was naive CD4+ T cells sorted from blood. The subset was: CD45RA+ positively selected. CDR3 sequence: CASSEGTSRTDTQYF. As DNA, the CDR3 is TGCGCCAGCAGTGAAGGGACTTCGCGCACAGATACGCAGTATTTT.